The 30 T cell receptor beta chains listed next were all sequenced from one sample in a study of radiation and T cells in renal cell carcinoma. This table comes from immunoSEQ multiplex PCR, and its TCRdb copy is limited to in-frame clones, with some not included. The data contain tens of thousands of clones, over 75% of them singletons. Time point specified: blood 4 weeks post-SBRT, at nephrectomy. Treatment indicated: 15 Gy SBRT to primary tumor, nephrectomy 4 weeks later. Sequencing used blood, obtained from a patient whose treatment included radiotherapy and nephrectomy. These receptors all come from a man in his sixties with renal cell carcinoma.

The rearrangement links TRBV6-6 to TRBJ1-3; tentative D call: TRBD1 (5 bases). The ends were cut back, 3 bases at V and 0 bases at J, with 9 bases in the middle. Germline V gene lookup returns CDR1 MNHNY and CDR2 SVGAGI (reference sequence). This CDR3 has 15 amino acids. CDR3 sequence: CASSYSGSSGNTIYF. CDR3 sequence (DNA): TGTGCCAGCAGTTATTCAGGGAGCTCTGGAAACACCATATATTTT.

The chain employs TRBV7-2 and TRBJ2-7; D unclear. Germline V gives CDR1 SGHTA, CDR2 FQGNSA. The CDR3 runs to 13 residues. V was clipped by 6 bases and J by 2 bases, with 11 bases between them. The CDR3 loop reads CASRQDGTYEQYF. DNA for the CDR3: TGTGCCAGCAGGCAGGACGGAACCTACGAGCAGTACTTC. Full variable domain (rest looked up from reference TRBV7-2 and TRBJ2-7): GAGVSQSPSNKVTEKGKDVELRCDPISGHTALYWYRQSLGQGLEFLIYFQGNSAPDKSGLPSDRFSAERTGGSVSTLTIQRTQQEDSAVYLCASRQDGTYEQYFGPGTRLTVT.

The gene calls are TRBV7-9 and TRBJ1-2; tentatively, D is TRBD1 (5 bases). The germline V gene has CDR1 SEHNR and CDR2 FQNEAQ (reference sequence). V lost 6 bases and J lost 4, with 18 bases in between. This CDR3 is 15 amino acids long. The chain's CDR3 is CASSYTGTSAYGYTF. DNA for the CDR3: TGTGCCAGCAGTTATACCGGGACGTCAGCCTATGGCTACACCTTC. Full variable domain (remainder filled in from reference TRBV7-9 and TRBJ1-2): DTGVSQNPRHKITKRGQNVTFRCDPISEHNRLYWYRQTLGQGPEFLTYFQNEAQLEKSRLLSDRFSAERPKGSFSTLEIQRTEQGDSAMYLCASSYTGTSAYGYTFGSGTRLTVV.

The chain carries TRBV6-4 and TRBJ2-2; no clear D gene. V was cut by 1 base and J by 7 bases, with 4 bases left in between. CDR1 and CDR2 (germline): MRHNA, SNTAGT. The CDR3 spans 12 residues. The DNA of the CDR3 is TGTGCCAGCAGTGACTTTGGCGGGGAGCTGTTTTTT. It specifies CASSDFGGELFF.

The CDR3 protein is CASSMGGNTEAFF. CDR3 nucleotide sequence: TGTGCCAGTAGTATGGGGGGGAACACTGAAGCTTTCTTT. The chain carries TRBV19 and TRBJ1-1; tentatively, D is TRBD1 (5 bases). Trimming pared 3 bases from V and 1 base from J, leaving 6 bases between. Germline assignment: CDR1 LNHDA and CDR2 SQIVND (reference sequence). This CDR3 is 13 amino acids long.

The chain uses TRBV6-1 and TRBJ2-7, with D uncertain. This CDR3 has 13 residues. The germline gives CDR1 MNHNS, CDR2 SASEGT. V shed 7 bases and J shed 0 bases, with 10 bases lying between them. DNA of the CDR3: TGTGCCAGCATCCCCCCCACCTCCTACGAGCAGTACTTC. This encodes CASIPPTSYEQYF.

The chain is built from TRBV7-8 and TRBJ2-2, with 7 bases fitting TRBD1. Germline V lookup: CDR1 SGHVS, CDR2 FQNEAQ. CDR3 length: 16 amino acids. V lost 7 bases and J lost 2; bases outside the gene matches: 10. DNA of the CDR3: TGTGCCAGCAACGACAGGGTCAGAGGAAACACCGGGGAGCTGTTTTTT. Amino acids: CASNDRVRGNTGELFF.

The CDR3 DNA reads TGTGCCAGCAGCTTACCGGGACAGGGGGAAAAACTGTTTTTT. This gives the protein CASSLPGQGEKLFF. The V call is TRBV5-5, the J call TRBJ1-4; TRBD1 matches at 10 bases. V was pared by 2 bases and J by 8 bases, with 3 bases of the junction left unmatched. This CDR3 comprises 14 residues. Germline assignment: CDR1 SGHKS and CDR2 YYEKEE (reference sequence).

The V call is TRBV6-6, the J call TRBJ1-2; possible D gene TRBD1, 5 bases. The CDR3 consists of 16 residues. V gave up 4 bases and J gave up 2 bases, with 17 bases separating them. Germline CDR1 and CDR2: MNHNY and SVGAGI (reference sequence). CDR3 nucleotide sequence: TGTGCCAGCAGTTTTATGACGACAGTTGTGAACTATGGCTACACCTTC. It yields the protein CASSFMTTVVNYGYTF.

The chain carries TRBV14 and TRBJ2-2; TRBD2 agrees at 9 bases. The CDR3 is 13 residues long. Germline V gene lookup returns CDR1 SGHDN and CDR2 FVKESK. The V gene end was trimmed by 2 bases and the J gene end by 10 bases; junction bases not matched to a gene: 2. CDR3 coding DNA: TGTGCCAGCAGCCAAAGACTAGCGGCGGAGCTGTTTTTT. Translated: CASSQRLAAELFF.

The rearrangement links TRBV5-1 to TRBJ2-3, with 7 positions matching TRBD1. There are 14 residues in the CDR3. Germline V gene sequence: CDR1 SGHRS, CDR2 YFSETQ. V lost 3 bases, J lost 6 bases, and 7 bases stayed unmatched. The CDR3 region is CASSYLQGIDTQYF. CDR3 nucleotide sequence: TGCGCCAGCAGCTACCTACAGGGGATCGATACGCAGTATTTT. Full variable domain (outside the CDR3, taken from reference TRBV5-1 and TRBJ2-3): KAGVTQTPRYLIKTRGQQVTLSCSPISGHRSVSWYQQTPGQGLQFLFEYFSETQRNKGNFPGRFSGRQFSNSRSEMNVSTLELGDSALYLCASSYLQGIDTQYFGPGTRLTVL.

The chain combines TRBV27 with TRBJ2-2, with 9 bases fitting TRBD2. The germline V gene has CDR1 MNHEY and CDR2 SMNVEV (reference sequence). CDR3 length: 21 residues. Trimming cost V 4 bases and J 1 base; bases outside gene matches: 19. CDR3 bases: TGTGCCAGCAGTTCGATGTGGGGGACTAGCACACTGAGAGAGAACACCGGGGAGCTGTTTTTT. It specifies CASSSMWGTSTLRENTGELFF.

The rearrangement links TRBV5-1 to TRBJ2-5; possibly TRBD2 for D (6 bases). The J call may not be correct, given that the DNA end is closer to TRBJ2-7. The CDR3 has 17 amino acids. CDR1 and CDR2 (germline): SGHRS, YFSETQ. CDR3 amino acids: CASSLGPKPGGVNEQYF. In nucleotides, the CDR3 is TGCGCCAGCAGCTTGGGACCCAAACCCGGAGGGGTAAACGAGCAGTACTTC.

The CDR3 sequence is CASNLRESNEQFF. CDR3 coding DNA: TGTGCCAGTAATCTTAGGGAGTCCAATGAGCAGTTCTTC. This chain joins TRBV19 and TRBJ2-1; perhaps TRBD2 as D (5 bases). Trimming took 7 bases from V and 6 from J, leaving 13 bases between them. CDR1 is LNHDA and CDR2 is SQIVND in the germline V gene (reference sequence). This CDR3 spans 13 amino acids.

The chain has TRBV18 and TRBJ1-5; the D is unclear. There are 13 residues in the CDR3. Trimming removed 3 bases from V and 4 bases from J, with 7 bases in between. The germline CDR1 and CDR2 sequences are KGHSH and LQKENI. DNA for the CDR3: TGTGCCAGCTCACCGCTACAGAATCAGCCCCAGCATTTT. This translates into CASSPLQNQPQHF. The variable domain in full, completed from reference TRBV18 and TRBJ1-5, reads NAGVMQNPRHLVRRRGQEARLRCSPMKGHSHVYWYRQLPEEGLKFMVYLQKENIIDESGMPKERFSAEFPKEGPSILRIQQVVRGDSAAYFCASSPLQNQPQHFGDGTRLSIL.

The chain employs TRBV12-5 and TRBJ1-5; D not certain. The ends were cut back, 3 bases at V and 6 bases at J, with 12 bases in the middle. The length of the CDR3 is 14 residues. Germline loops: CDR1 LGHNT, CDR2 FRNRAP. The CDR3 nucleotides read TGTGCTAGTGGTTTCTTGAGGGCGGGTCAGCCCCAGCATTTT. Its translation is CASGFLRAGQPQHF.

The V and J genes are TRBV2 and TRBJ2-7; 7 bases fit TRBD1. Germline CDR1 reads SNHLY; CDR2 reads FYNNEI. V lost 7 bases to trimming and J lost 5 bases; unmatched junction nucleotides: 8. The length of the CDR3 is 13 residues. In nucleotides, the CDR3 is TGTGCCAGCAAGATTCGACAGGGCGACGAGCAGTACTTC. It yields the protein CASKIRQGDEQYF.

The CDR3 DNA is TGTGCCAGCAGCGGGACTAACCAAGAGACCCAGTACTTC. As protein: CASSGTNQETQYF. V usage is TRBV9 and J usage is TRBJ2-5; perhaps TRBD2 as D (6 bases). There are 13 residues in the CDR3. Deletions cut 3 bases from V and 0 bases from J, with 6 bases between. Per germline, CDR1 SGDLS and CDR2 YYNGEE.

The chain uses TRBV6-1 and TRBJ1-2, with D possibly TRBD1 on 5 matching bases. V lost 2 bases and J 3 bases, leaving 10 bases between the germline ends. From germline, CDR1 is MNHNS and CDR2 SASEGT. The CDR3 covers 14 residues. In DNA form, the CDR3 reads TGTGCCAGCAGTGAAACAAGGGGAGACTATGGCTACACCTTC. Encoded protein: CASSETRGDYGYTF.

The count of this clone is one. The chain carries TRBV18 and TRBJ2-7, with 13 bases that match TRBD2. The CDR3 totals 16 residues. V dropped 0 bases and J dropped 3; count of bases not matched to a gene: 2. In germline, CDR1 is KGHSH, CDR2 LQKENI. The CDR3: CASSPPWTSGSYEQYF. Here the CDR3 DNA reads TGTGCCAGCTCACCACCTTGGACTAGCGGGAGCTACGAGCAGTACTTC.

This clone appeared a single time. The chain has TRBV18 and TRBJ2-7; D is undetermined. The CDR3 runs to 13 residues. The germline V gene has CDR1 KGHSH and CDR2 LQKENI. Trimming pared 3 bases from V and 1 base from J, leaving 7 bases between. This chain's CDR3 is CASSPPSSYEQYF. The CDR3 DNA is TGTGCCAGCTCACCGCCCTCTTCCTACGAGCAGTACTTC. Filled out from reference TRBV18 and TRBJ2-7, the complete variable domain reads NAGVMQNPRHLVRRRGQEARLRCSPMKGHSHVYWYRQLPEEGLKFMVYLQKENIIDESGMPKERFSAEFPKEGPSILRIQQVVRGDSAAYFCASSPPSSYEQYFGPGTRLTVT.

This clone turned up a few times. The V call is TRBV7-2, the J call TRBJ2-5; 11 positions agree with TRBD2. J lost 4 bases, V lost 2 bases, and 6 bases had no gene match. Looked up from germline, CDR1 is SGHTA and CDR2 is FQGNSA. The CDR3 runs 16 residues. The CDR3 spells CASSLSRLAGRETQYF. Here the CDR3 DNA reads TGTGCCAGCAGCTTATCGAGACTAGCGGGAAGAGAGACCCAGTACTTC. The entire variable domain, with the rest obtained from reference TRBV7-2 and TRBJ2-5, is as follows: GAGVSQSPSNKVTEKGKDVELRCDPISGHTALYWYRQSLGQGLEFLIYFQGNSAPDKSGLPSDRFSAERTGGSVSTLTIQRTQQEDSAVYLCASSLSRLAGRETQYFGPGTRLLVL.

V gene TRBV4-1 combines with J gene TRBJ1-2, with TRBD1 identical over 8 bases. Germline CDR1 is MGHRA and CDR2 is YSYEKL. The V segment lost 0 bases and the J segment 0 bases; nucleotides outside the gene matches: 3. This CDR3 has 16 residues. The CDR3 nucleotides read TGCGCCAGCAGCCAAGAAGGGACAGGCCCTAACTATGGCTACACCTTC. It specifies CASSQEGTGPNYGYTF.

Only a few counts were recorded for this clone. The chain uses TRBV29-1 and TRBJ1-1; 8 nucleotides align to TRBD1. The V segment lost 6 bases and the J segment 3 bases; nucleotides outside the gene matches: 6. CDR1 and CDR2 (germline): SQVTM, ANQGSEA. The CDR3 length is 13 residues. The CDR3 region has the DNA TGCAGCGTGTCCGTGGACAGGGACACTGAAGCTTTCTTT. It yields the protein CSVSVDRDTEAFF.

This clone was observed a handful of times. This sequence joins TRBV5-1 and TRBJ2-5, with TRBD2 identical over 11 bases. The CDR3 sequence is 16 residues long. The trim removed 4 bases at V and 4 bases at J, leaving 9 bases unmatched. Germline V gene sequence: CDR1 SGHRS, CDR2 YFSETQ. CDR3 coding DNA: TGCGCCAGCAGCGGACCCGGGACTAGCGGCCCAGAGACCCAGTACTTC. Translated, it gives CASSGPGTSGPETQYF.

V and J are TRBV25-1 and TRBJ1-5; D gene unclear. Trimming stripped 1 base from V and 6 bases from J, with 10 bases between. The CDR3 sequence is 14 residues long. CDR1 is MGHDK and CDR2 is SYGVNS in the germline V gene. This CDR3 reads CASSESKGTQPQHF. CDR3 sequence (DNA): TGTGCCAGCAGTGAATCTAAGGGAACTCAGCCCCAGCATTTT.

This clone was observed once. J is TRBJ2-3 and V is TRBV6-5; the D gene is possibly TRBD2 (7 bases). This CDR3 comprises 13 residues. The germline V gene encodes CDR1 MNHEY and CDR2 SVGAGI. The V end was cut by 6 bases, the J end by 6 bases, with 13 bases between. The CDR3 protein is CASRGGGLDTQYF. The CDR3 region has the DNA TGTGCCAGCAGGGGCGGGGGCCTTGATACGCAGTATTTT.

CDR3 in amino acids: CASSREPTDTQYF. The CDR3 DNA sequence: TGTGCCAGCAGTAGGGAGCCCACAGATACGCAGTATTTT. This chain uses TRBV6-4 with TRBJ2-3, with D tentatively TRBD2 (5 bases). CDR3 length equals 13 residues. Looked up from germline, CDR1 is MRHNA and CDR2 is SNTAGT. V lost 5 bases, J lost 2 bases, and 8 bases lay in between.

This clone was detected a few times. The CDR3 region is CASSGRGGTGGPQYF. For the CDR3, the DNA is TGTGCCAGCAGCGGACGTGGGGGGACCGGGGGTCCCCAGTACTTC. V usage is TRBV9 and J usage is TRBJ2-5; a weak D match, TRBD2 (6 bases). Per germline, CDR1 SGDLS and CDR2 YYNGEE. The length of the CDR3 is 15 residues. Trimming removed 3 bases from V and 9 bases from J, with 21 bases in between.

The CDR3 protein is CASSSGRYTDTQYF. The CDR3, as DNA: TGTGCCAGCAGCTCGGGACGGTACACAGATACGCAGTATTTT. The V gene is TRBV7-6, the J gene TRBJ2-3; the D gene could be TRBD1 or TRBD2 (5 bases each). From germline, CDR1 is SGHVS and CDR2 FNYEAQ. The CDR3 loop spans 14 amino acids. Between the trimmed V and J ends, which lost 4 bases and 2 bases, there was a span of 10 bases.